This T cell receptor (beta chain) emerged from a study of blood T cell repertoires in COVID-19. Seattle's enrolled individuals joined amid active infection and were then monitored longitudinally. V was trimmed by 4 bases and J by 2 bases, leaving 11 bases between them. This CDR3 has 14 residues. CDR1 MDHEN and CDR2 SYDVKM come from the germline V gene. The method was immunoSEQ multiplex PCR; TCRdb's version includes in-frame clones alone and lacks a portion of them. The table has 270,000 or so clones, around 84% seen once. This clone was found many times. Other DNA sequences of this sample code for an identical CDR3.

The specimen was peripheral blood. The chain employs TRBV28 and TRBJ1-2; D not resolved. This TCR derives from a human donor with COVID-19, enrolled during active disease. The donor label of this sample is uncertain. CDR3 DNA: TGTGCCAGCAGTTCAAGCCCCCTGAACTATGGCTACACCTTC. It codes for CASSSSPLNYGYTF.